This TCR beta chain was documented in a study of spatial heterogeneity in lung cancer. The overall study: Detected sequences consistently included more beta-chain ones than alpha-chain ones. General study points: Tumor mutation counts were tracked by expanded intratumoral alpha and beta TCR counts.

Each TCR cDNA molecule carried a unique molecular identifier. In TCRdb, the 5' RACE reads were re-called with MiXCR into one record per CDR3 protein. The sample records about 11,000 distinct CDR3 sequences, 5% to 6% being singletons. As to time point: sample taken at primary tumor resection. In its sample, this clonotype was seen many times. The target antigen is unknown. The origin of this receptor is a male donor with early-stage non-small cell lung cancer. Sequenced here: lung tumor tissue, sampled at surgery.

The CDR3 nucleotides read TGTGCCAGCAGCTTGCCAGGACCTTTATCGTACGAGCAGTACTTC. Amino acids: CASSLPGPLSYEQYF. This chain joins TRBV5-6 and TRBJ2-7; D ambiguous. Trimming took 1 base from V and 4 from J, leaving 15 bases between them. The CDR3 extends over 15 amino acids. The germline CDR1 and CDR2 sequences are SGHDT and YYEEEE.